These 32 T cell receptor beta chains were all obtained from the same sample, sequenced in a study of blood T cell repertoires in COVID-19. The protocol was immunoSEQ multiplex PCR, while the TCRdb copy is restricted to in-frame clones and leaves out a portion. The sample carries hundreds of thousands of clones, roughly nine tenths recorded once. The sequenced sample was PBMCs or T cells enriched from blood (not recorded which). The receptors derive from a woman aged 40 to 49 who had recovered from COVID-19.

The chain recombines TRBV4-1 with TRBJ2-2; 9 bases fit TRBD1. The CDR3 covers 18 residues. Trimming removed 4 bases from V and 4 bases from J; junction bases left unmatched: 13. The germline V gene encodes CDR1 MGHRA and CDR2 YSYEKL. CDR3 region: CASSRLGTGGATTGELFF. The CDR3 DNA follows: TGCGCCAGCAGCCGCTTAGGAACAGGGGGCGCGACCACCGGGGAGCTGTTTTTT.

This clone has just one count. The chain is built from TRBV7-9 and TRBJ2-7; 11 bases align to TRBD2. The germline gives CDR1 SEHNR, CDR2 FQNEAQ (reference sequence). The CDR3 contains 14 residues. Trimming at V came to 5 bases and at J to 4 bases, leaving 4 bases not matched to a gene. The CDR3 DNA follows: TGTGCCAGCAGCCCGGGACTAGCGGATTACGAGCAGTACTTC. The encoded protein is CASSPGLADYEQYF.

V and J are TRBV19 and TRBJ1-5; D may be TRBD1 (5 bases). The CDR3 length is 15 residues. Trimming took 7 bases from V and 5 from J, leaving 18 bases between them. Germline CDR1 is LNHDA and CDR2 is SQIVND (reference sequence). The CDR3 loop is CASTRTGTAHQPQHF. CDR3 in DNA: TGTGCCAGTACCCGTACCGGGACTGCACATCAGCCCCAGCATTTT.

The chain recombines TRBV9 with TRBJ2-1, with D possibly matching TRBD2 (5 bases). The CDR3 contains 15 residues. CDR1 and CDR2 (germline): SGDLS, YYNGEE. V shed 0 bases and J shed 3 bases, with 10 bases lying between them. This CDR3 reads CASSVGGVFYNEQFF. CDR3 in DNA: TGTGCCAGCAGCGTAGGGGGAGTGTTCTACAATGAGCAGTTCTTC.

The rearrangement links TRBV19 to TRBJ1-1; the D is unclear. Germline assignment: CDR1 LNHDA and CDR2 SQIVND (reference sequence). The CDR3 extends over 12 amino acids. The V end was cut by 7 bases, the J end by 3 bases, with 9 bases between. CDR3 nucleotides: TGTGCCAGTAAGTGGGCCGACACTGAAGCTTTCTTT. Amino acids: CASKWADTEAFF.

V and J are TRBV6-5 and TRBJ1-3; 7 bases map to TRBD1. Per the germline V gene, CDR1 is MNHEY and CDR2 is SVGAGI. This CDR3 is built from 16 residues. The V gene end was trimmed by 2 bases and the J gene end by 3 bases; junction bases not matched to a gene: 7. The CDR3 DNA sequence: TGTGCCAGCAGTTACATATCAGGGGGTGGTGGAAACACCATATATTTT. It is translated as CASSYISGGGGNTIYF.

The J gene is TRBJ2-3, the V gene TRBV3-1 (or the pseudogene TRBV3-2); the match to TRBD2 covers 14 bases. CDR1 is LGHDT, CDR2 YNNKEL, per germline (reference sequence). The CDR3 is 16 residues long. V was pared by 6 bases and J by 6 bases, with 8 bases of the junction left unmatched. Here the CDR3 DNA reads TGTGCCAGCAGGCCGACTAGCGGGAGGGGGCTGGATACGCAGTATTTT. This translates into CASRPTSGRGLDTQYF.

CDR3 DNA: TGTGCCAGCAGCAAAGCCCGGACAGGGCATGAAAAACTGTTTTTT. This codes for CASSKARTGHEKLFF. The V gene is TRBV21-1, the J gene TRBJ1-4; the table's D call, TRBD1, was not checked against the DNA. TRBV21-1 is a documented pseudogene. The length of the CDR3 is 15 residues.

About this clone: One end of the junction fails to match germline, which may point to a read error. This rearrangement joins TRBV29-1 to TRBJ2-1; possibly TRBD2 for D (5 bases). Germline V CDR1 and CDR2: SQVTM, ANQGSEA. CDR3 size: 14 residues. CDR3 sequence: CSVEVGGSYIEQFF. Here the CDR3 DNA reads TGCAGCGTTGAAGTGGGTGGGAGCTACATTGAGCAGTTCTTC.

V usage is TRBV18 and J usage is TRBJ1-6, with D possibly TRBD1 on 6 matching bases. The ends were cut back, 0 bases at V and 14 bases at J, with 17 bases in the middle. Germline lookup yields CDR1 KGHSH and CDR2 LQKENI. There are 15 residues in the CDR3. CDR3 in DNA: TGTGCCAGCTCACCACCGGGGGGGGCGGACGTGGCCCTCCACTTT. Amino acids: CASSPPGGADVALHF.

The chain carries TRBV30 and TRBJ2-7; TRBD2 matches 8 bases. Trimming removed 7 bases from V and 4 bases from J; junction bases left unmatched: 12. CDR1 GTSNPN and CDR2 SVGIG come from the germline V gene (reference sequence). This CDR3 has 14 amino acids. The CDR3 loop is CASSLSGRGYEQYF. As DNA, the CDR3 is TGTGCCTCGTCCCTTTCCGGGAGGGGGTACGAGCAGTACTTC.

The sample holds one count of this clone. The CDR3 reads CASSFGTGGAGRETQYF. CDR3 in DNA: TGTGCCAGCAGCTTCGGGACAGGGGGCGCAGGTCGGGAGACCCAGTACTTC. The V call is TRBV7-9, the J call TRBJ2-5, with 12 bases matching TRBD1. Germline V gene data show CDR1 as SEHNR and CDR2 as FQNEAQ (reference sequence). The V and J ends lost 3 bases and 5 bases, in that order; junction bases with no gene match: 10. CDR3 length: 17 residues.

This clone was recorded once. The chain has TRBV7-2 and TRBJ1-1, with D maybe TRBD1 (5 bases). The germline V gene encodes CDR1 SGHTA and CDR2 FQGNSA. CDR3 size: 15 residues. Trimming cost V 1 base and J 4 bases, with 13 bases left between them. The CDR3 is CASSLDREGATEAFF. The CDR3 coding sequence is TGTGCCAGCAGCTTAGATAGGGAAGGGGCCACTGAAGCTTTCTTT.

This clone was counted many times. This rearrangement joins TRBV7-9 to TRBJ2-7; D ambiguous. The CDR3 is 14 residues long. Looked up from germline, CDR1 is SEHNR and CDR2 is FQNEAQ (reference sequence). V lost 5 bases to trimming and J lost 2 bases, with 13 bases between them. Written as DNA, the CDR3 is TGTGCCAGCAGCACCCATGGGCTGGCCTACGAGCAGTACTTC. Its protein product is CASSTHGLAYEQYF.

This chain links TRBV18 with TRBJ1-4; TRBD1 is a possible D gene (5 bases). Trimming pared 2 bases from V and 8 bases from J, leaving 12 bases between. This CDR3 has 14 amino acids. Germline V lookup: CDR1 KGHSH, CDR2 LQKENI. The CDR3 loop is CASSPGRAGEKLFF. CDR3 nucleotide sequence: TGTGCCAGCTCACCAGGCAGGGCCGGGGAAAAACTGTTTTTT.

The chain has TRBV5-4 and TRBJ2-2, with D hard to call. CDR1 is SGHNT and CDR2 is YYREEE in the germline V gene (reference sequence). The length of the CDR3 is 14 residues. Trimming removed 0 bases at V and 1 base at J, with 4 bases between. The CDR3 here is CASSLAWNTGELFF. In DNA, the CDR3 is TGTGCCAGCAGCTTGGCATGGAACACCGGGGAGCTGTTTTTT.

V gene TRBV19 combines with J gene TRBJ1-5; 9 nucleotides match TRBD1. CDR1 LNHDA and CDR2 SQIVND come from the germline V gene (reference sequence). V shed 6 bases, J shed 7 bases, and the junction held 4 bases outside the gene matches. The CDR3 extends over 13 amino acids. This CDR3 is CASSTGGGQPQHF. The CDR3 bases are TGTGCCAGTAGCACAGGGGGCGGGCAGCCCCAGCATTTT.

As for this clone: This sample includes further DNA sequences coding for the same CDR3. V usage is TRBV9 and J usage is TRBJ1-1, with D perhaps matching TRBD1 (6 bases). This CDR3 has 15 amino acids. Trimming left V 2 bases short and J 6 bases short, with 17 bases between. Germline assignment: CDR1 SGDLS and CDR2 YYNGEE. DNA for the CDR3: TGTGCCAGCAGCGTGGGGCAGGGGCGTCCGGCTGAAGCTTTCTTT. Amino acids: CASSVGQGRPAEAFF.

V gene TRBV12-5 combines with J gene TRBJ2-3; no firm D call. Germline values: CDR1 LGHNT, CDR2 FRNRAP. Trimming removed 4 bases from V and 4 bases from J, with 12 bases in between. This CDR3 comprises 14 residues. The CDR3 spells CASGSSPNSDTQYF. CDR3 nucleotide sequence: TGTGCTAGTGGTTCGTCCCCTAACTCAGATACGCAGTATTTT. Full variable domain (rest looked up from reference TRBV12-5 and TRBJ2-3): DARVTQTPRHKVTEMGQEVTMRCQPILGHNTVFWYRQTMMQGLELLAYFRNRAPLDDSGMPKDRFSAEMPDATLATLKIQPSEPRDSAVYFCASGSSPNSDTQYFGPGTRLTVL.

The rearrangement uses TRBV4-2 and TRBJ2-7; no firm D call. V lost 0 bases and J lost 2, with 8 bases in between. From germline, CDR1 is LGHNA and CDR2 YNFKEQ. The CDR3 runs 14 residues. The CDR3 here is CASSQDLGTYEQYF. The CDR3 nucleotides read TGTGCCAGCAGCCAAGACCTAGGTACCTACGAGCAGTACTTC.

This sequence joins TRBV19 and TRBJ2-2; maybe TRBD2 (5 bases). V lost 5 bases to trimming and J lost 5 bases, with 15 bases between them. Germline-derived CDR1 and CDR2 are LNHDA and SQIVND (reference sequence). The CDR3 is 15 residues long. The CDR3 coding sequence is TGTGCCAGTAGTCCTCTTGGGGAGAGAACCGGGGAGCTGTTTTTT. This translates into CASSPLGERTGELFF.

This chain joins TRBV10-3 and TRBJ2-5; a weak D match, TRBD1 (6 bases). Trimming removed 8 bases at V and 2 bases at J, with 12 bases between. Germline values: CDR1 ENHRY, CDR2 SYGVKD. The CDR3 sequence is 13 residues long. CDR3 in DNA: TGTGCCATCCGGACAGCCTCTCAAGAGACCCAGTACTTC. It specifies CAIRTASQETQYF.

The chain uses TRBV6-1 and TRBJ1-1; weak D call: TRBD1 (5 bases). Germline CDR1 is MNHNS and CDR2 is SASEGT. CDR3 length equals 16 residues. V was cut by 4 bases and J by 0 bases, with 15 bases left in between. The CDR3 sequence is CASSGVRQFMNTEAFF. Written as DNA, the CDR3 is TGTGCCAGCAGTGGCGTCCGACAGTTCATGAACACTGAAGCTTTCTTT.

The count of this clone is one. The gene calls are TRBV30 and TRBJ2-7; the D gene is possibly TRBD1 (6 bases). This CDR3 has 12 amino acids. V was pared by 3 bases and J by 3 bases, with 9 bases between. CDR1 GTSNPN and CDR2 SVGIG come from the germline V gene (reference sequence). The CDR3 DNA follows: TGTGCCTGGAGAGGGGGTCTCTACGAGCAGTACTTC. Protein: CAWRGGLYEQYF.

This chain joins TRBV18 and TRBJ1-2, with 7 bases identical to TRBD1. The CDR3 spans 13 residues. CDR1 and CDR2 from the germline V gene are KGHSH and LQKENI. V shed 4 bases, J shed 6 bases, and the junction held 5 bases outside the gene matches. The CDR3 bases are TGTGCCAGCTCACAGGGACAGCCCAATGGCTACACCTTC. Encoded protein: CASSQGQPNGYTF. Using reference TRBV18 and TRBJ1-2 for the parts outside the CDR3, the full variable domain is NAGVMQNPRHLVRRRGQEARLRCSPMKGHSHVYWYRQLPEEGLKFMVYLQKENIIDESGMPKERFSAEFPKEGPSILRIQQVVRGDSAAYFCASSQGQPNGYTFGSGTRLTVV.

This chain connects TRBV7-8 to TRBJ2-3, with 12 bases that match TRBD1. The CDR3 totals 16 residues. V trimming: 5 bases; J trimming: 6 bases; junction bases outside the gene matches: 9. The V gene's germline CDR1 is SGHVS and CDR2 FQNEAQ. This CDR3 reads CASSPRDRGLKDTQYF. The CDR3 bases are TGTGCCAGCAGCCCCCGGGACAGGGGGCTAAAGGATACGCAGTATTTT. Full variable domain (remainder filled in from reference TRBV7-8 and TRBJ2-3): GAGVSQSPRYKVAKRGQDVALRCDPISGHVSLFWYQQALGQGPEFLTYFQNEAQLDKSGLPSDRFFAERPEGSVSTLKIQRTQQEDSAVYLCASSPRDRGLKDTQYFGPGTRLTVL.

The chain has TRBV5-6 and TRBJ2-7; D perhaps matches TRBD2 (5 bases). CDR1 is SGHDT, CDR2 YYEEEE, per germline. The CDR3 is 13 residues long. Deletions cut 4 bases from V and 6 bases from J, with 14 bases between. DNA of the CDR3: TGTGCCAGCAGCCTGAGGGTAGGAGGCGAGCAGTACTTC. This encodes CASSLRVGGEQYF. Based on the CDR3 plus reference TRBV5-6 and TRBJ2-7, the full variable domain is DAGVTQSPTHLIKTRGQQVTLRCSPKSGHDTVSWYQQALGQGPQFIFQYYEEEERQRGNFPDRFSGHQFPNYSSELNVNALLLGDSALYLCASSLRVGGEQYFGPGTRLTVT.

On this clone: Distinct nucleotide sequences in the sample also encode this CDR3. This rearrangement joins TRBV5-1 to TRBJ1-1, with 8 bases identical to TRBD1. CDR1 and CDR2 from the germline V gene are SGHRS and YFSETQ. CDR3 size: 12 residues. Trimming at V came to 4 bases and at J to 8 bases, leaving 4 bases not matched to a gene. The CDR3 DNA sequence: TGCGCCAGCAGCCCGGACAGGGACGAAGCTTTCTTT. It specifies CASSPDRDEAFF.

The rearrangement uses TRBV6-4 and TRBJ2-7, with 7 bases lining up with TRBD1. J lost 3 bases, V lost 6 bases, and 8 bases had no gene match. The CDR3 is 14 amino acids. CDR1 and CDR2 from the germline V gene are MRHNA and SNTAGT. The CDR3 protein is CASRQGTVHYEQYF. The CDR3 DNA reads TGTGCCAGCAGGCAAGGGACAGTCCACTACGAGCAGTACTTC.

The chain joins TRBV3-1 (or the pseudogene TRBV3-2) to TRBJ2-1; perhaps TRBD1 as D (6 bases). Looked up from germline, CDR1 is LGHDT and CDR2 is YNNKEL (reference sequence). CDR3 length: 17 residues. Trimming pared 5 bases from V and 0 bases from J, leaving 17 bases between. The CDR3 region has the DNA TGTGCCAGCAGCTACTTAGGGGGAGCGACCTCCTACAATGAGCAGTTCTTC. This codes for CASSYLGGATSYNEQFF.

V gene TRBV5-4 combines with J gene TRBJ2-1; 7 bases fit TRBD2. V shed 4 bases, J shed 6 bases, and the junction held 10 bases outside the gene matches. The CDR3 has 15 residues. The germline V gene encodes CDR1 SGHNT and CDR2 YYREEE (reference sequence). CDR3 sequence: CASSPWGGGSNEQFF. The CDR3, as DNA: TGTGCCAGCAGCCCCTGGGGCGGGGGAAGCAATGAGCAGTTCTTC.

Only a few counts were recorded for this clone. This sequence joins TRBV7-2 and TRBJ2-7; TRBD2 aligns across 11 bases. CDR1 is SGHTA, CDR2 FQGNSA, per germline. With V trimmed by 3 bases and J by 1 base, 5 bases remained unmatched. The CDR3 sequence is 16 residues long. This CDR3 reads CASSFSGRARSYEQYF. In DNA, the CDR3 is TGTGCCAGCAGCTTTAGCGGGAGGGCAAGGTCCTACGAGCAGTACTTC.